Below are 21 T cell receptor beta chains sequenced from a single sample in a study of beta chain features in type 1 diabetes. Their cognate antigens are unknown. Findings and limits, study-wide: Researchers report that Type 1 diabetes patients had moderately but significantly shorter TCRB CDR3s across all four CD4+ subsets.

Of the isolated RNA, all was reverse transcribed, and so the sequenced material was expressed TCRB transcripts. This table comes from immunoSEQ multiplex PCR, and its TCRdb copy is limited to in-frame clones, with some not included. The data show around 340,000 clones, approximately 9.9% seen once. Sequencing used central memory CD4+ T cells from blood. Source of these receptors: a man aged 25-40 years with type 1 diabetes.

The table lists this clone with many counts. The chain couples TRBV29-1 to TRBJ1-5; TRBD1 matches at 7 bases. Germline V CDR1 and CDR2: SQVTM, ANQGSEA. This CDR3 comprises 12 residues. Trimming at V came to 6 bases and at J to 7 bases, leaving 6 bases not matched to a gene. The CDR3 loop reads CSVQGFNQPQHF. For the CDR3, the DNA is TGCAGCGTACAGGGGTTTAACCAGCCCCAGCATTTT. The variable domain in full, completed from reference TRBV29-1 and TRBJ1-5, reads SAVISQKPSRDICQRGTSLTIQCQVDSQVTMMFWYRQQPGQSLTLIATANQGSEATYESGFVIDKFPISRPNLTFSTLTVSNMSPEDSSIYLCSVQGFNQPQHFGDGTRLSIL.

The V call is TRBV5-6, the J call TRBJ2-5; D is unclear. Germline V CDR1 and CDR2: SGHDT, YYEEEE. Trimming removed 0 bases at V and 2 bases at J, with 8 bases between. This CDR3 region has 14 residues. Here the CDR3 DNA reads TGTGCCAGCAGCTTGGGTACGAATCAAGAGACCCAGTACTTC. Translated: CASSLGTNQETQYF.

The gene calls are TRBV20-1 and TRBJ2-3; D is undetermined. CDR1 and CDR2 (germline): DFQATT, SNEGSKA (reference sequence). The CDR3 is made up of 11 amino acids. V gave up 6 bases and J gave up 4 bases, with 8 bases separating them. This CDR3 is CSALGPDTQYF. The CDR3 DNA follows: TGCAGTGCACTCGGGCCAGATACGCAGTATTTT.

V and J are TRBV19 and TRBJ2-3; TRBD2 matches at 8 bases. The trim removed 0 bases at V and 1 base at J, leaving 3 bases unmatched. The CDR3 is made up of 16 amino acids. Germline values: CDR1 LNHDA, CDR2 SQIVND (reference sequence). The CDR3 DNA is TGTGCCAGTAGTATAGACGGGGGGGACCGCACAGATACGCAGTATTTT. Translation gives CASSIDGGDRTDTQYF.

This clone has only a few counts. J is TRBJ2-7 and V is TRBV7-8; perhaps TRBD1 as D (7 bases). This CDR3 has 14 residues. Trimming shortened V by 5 bases and J by 3 bases, and 14 bases separated the two germline ends. The germline V gene has CDR1 SGHVS and CDR2 FQNEAQ. CDR3 DNA: TGTGCCAGCAGCCGGCAGGGGGGAAACTACGAGCAGTACTTC. This sequence encodes CASSRQGGNYEQYF.

This clone turned up a few times. The rearrangement uses TRBV18 and TRBJ2-1; 9 bases line up with TRBD1. Germline V gene data show CDR1 as KGHSH and CDR2 as LQKENI. CDR3 size: 15 residues. Losses at the gene ends were 2 bases for V and 7 bases for J; bases not matched to a gene: 6. CDR3 nucleotides: TGTGCCAGCTCACCAACCGGGACAGGGAGTAATGAGCAGTTCTTC. Protein: CASSPTGTGSNEQFF.

This clone occurred a few times. This chain connects TRBV7-9 to TRBJ2-3, with a tentative D call TRBD1 (5 bases). The CDR3 is 13 amino acids. CDR1 is SEHNR, CDR2 FQNEAQ, per germline (reference sequence). The V gene lost 5 bases and the J gene lost 2 bases, with 8 bases spanning the gap. CDR3: CASSTDNTDTQYF. CDR3 bases: TGTGCCAGCAGCACGGACAACACAGATACGCAGTATTTT.

This clone showed up just a few times. The J gene is TRBJ2-7, the V gene TRBV6-4; perhaps TRBD2 as D (6 bases). Germline CDR1 MRHNA, CDR2 SNTAGT. Trimming removed 10 bases from V and 4 bases from J, with 17 bases in between. The CDR3 runs to 13 residues. The CDR3 sequence: CATPSRERYEQYF. DNA of the CDR3: TGTGCCACTCCGTCTCGGGAGAGATACGAGCAGTACTTC.

Regarding this clone: At the DNA level, this CDR3 is encoded by other sequences in the same sample as well. The J gene is TRBJ2-3, the V gene TRBV5-1; possible D gene TRBD2, 5 bases. The V and J ends lost 0 bases and 5 bases respectively, with 7 bases between them. This CDR3 has 13 amino acids. From germline, CDR1 is SGHRS and CDR2 YFSETQ. CDR3 DNA: TGCGCCAGCAGCTTGGCAACTAGAGATACGCAGTATTTT. Translation: CASSLATRDTQYF. Complete variable domain (other parts from reference TRBV5-1 and TRBJ2-3): KAGVTQTPRYLIKTRGQQVTLSCSPISGHRSVSWYQQTPGQGLQFLFEYFSETQRNKGNFPGRFSGRQFSNSRSEMNVSTLELGDSALYLCASSLATRDTQYFGPGTRLTVL.

This clone appeared a few times. The chain combines TRBV2 with TRBJ1-5; the match to TRBD1 covers 8 bases. Losses at the gene ends were 6 bases for V and 5 bases for J; bases not matched to a gene: 6. The germline V gene has CDR1 SNHLY and CDR2 FYNNEI. This CDR3 has 14 residues. DNA for the CDR3: TGTGCCAGCAGGAGACAGGGGCAAGATCAGCCCCAGCATTTT. As protein: CASRRQGQDQPQHF.

Concerning this clone: This likely reflects a read error, since a far larger clone is one base away. The chain joins TRBV21-1 to TRBJ2-7; the D call in the table, TRBD1, was not verified against the DNA. TRBV21-1 is deemed a pseudogene. CDR3 length: 14 residues. The CDR3 region has the DNA TGTGCCAGCAGACGGACAGGGAGCTCCTACGAGCAGTACTTC. Its translation: CASRRTGSSYEQYF.

This clone was seen many times. V is TRBV2 and J is TRBJ2-4; D is uncertain. V lost 2 bases to trimming and J lost 8 bases, with 16 bases between them. This CDR3 region has 15 residues. In germline, CDR1 is SNHLY, CDR2 FYNNEI. The CDR3 coding sequence is TGTGCCAGCAGTGAAAACGGTCGTGTATCGTACATTCAGTACTTC. This gives the protein CASSENGRVSYIQYF.

The chain has TRBV6-5 and TRBJ1-5; maybe TRBD1 (6 bases). CDR3 length: 15 amino acids. The germline V gene encodes CDR1 MNHEY and CDR2 SVGAGI. Trimming took off 6 bases at V and 0 bases at J, with 12 bases between the two ends. The CDR3 spells CASRNRAYSNQPQHF. Written as DNA, the CDR3 is TGTGCCAGCAGGAACAGGGCCTATAGCAATCAGCCCCAGCATTTT.

This clone was recorded a few times. The chain couples TRBV27 to TRBJ2-1, with TRBD2 matching over 7 bases. CDR1 MNHEY and CDR2 SMNVEV come from the germline V gene (reference sequence). The trim removed 5 bases at V and 0 bases at J, leaving 4 bases unmatched. The length of the CDR3 is 15 residues. In DNA form, the CDR3 reads TGTGCCAGCAGTGGGGGGGAAAACTCCTACAATGAGCAGTTCTTC. Protein: CASSGGENSYNEQFF.

This clone came up a few times. The CDR3 loop is CASSLGGTGVRINQPQHF. CDR3 nucleotide sequence: TGTGCCAGCAGCTTAGGGGGGACAGGGGTACGGATCAATCAGCCCCAGCATTTT. The chain combines TRBV7-8 with TRBJ1-5; 10 positions agree with TRBD1. CDR3 size: 18 residues. The V gene end was trimmed by 1 base and the J gene end by 3 bases; junction bases not matched to a gene: 9. Germline CDR1 is SGHVS and CDR2 is FQNEAQ.

The rearrangement joins TRBV21-1 to TRBJ1-4; the D call of TRBD1 is as the table states it, not checked on the DNA. TRBV21-1 is termed a pseudogene. The CDR3 totals 16 residues. Written as DNA, the CDR3 is TGTGCCAGCAGCCCTGGGACAGGGGGCTGTCGGCGGAAACTGTTTTTT. Amino acid sequence: CASSPGTGGCRRKLFF.

This clone came up a few times. In nucleotides, the CDR3 is TGTGCCAGCAGTCGGACAACTTTAGCCCTGACTACCGAAGCTTTCTTT. Its protein is CASSRTTLALTTEAFF. This chain links TRBV7-9 with TRBJ1-1, with D perhaps TRBD1 (5 bases). Germline V gene sequence: CDR1 SEHNR, CDR2 FQNEAQ (reference sequence). The CDR3 is made up of 16 amino acids. V was cut by 6 bases and J by 8 bases, with 25 bases left in between.

The sample holds a few counts of this clone. This chain links TRBV7-2 with TRBJ2-1, with 11 bases matching TRBD2. Germline lookup yields CDR1 SGHTA and CDR2 FQGNSA. The CDR3 contains 16 residues. After removal of 1 base from V and 5 bases from J, the junction contained 4 bases not matched to a gene. The CDR3 here is CASSLVLAGGNNEQFF. The CDR3 bases are TGTGCCAGCAGCTTAGTGCTAGCGGGGGGCAACAATGAGCAGTTCTTC.

This clone has more than one count but fewer than ten. The chain combines TRBV2 with TRBJ1-5; TRBD1 is a possible D gene (5 bases). In germline, CDR1 is SNHLY, CDR2 FYNNEI. CDR3 length equals 15 residues. Trimming took off 3 bases at V and 5 bases at J, with 14 bases between the two ends. DNA for the CDR3: TGTGCCAGCAGTGAGGCTTGGGGACCCTATCAGCCCCAGCATTTT. It translates to CASSEAWGPYQPQHF.

This clone showed up just a few times. The sample has other DNA sequences that encode this CDR3 too. The V and J genes are TRBV4-3 and TRBJ2-1; D may be TRBD1 (6 bases). V lost 0 bases, J lost 1 base, and 10 bases lay in between. CDR3 length: 16 residues. Germline V gene sequence: CDR1 LGHNA, CDR2 YSLEER. The CDR3 DNA sequence: TGCGCCAGCAGCCAAGAACAGGGAAGGTCCTACAATGAGCAGTTCTTC. Translated, it gives CASSQEQGRSYNEQFF.

The CDR3 coding sequence is TGCAGCGTCGCCGGGACAGGATATGGCTACACCTTC. Translated: CSVAGTGYGYTF. The V call is TRBV29-1, the J call TRBJ1-2, with 8 bases fitting TRBD1. The CDR3 totals 12 residues. With V trimmed by 6 bases and J by 5 bases, 5 bases remained unmatched. Germline values: CDR1 SQVTM, CDR2 ANQGSEA.